This T cell receptor (beta chain) was identified during a study of cytomegalovirus exposure and HLA in healthy donors. Germline V lookup: CDR1 LGHNA, CDR2 YSLEER. The CDR3 spans 14 residues. Between the trimmed V and J ends, which lost 0 bases and 7 bases, there was a span of 12 bases. The data were produced by immunoSEQ multiplex PCR, yet TCRdb's version contains in-frame clones alone and is incomplete. The sample has approximately 160,000 clones, 85% seen once. This TCR was sampled from a man between 25 and 39 years old in good health and CMV-seropositive. Input material: PBMCs. The genes are TRBV4-3 and TRBJ1-1; D is ambiguous. CDR3 sequence: CASSQEWAAGEAFF. The CDR3, as DNA: TGCGCCAGCAGCCAAGAGTGGGCGGCGGGTGAAGCTTTCTTT.